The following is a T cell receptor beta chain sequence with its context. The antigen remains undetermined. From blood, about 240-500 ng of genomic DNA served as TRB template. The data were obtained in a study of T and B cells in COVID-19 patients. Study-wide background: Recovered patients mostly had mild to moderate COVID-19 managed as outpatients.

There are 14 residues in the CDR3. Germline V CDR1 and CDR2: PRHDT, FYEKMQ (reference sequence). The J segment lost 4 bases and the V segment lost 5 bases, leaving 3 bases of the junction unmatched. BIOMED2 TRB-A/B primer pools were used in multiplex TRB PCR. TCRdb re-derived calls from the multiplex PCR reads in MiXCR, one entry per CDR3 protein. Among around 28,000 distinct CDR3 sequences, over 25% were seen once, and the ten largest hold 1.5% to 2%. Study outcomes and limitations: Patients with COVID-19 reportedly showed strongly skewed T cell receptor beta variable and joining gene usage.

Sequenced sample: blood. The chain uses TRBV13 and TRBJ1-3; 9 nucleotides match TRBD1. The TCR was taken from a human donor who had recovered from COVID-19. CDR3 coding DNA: TGTGCCAGCAGCCGGGACAGGGCAGGAAACACCATATATTTT. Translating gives CASSRDRAGNTIYF.